This T cell receptor (beta chain) came from a study of blood T cell repertoires in COVID-19. Sequencing was performed with immunoSEQ multiplex PCR; in TCRdb, only in-frame clones are kept and a portion is missing. This sample has under 300,000 clones; about 83% occur once, and the top ten carry roughly 5.5%. This CDR3 has 15 amino acids. V was trimmed by 2 bases and J by 0 bases, leaving 10 bases between them. Germline V gene lookup returns CDR1 SGHRS and CDR2 YFSETQ. The sequence came from a human donor in a cohort sampled during active COVID-19. The gene calls are TRBV5-1 and TRBJ2-3, with D maybe TRBD1 (5 bases). Sequencing input: peripheral blood. CDR3 in amino acids: CASSLQDASTDTQYF. The CDR3 coding sequence is TGCGCCAGCAGCTTACAGGACGCTAGCACAGATACGCAGTATTTT.